The T cell receptor (beta chain) described here comes from a study of T cell changes during pregnancy in multiple sclerosis. The CDR3 has 14 residues. The V and J ends lost 7 bases and 0 bases respectively, with 12 bases between them. CDR1 is MNHNS and CDR2 is SASEGT in the germline V gene. The protocol was immunoSEQ multiplex PCR, while the TCRdb copy is restricted to in-frame clones and leaves out a portion. The sample gives some 70,000 clones, around 92% of which show up once; 2% to 2.5% is in the top ten. The sequence came from a female donor with multiple sclerosis, enrolled in a pregnancy study. The chain links TRBV6-1 to TRBJ1-2; possibly TRBD1 for D (5 bases). The sample here was peripheral blood, taken in the first trimester of pregnancy. CDR3 nucleotide sequence: TGTGCCAGCAAGCGGGGGTTAGCTAACTATGGCTACACCTTC. It specifies CASKRGLANYGYTF.